Listed below are T cell receptor beta chains from one sample, sequenced in a study of Graves' ophthalmopathy and Graves' hyperthyroidism. Each CDR3 protein is one row after TCRdb ran MiXCR on the multiplex PCR reads. Here the sample spans around 470,000 distinct CDR3 sequences, 14% being singletons. Sequenced input: blood. The origin of the receptors is a woman in her 30s with Graves' ophthalmopathy. Both conserved end residues are part of each CDR3. D genes are given only for firm matches. Some rows have no size entry. The others give once, few or many, or a class for an expanded clone.

size: many
J: TRBJ2-2
D: -
V: TRBV6-2/TRBV6-3
DNA: TGTGCCAGCAGTTACCTTTGGGGGAACACCGGGGAGCTGTTTTTT
CDR3: CASSYLWGNTGELFF

size: once
J: TRBJ1-2
D: -
V: TRBV6-1
DNA: TGTGCCAGCAGCGGCACAGATAACTATGGCTACACCTTC
CDR3: CASSGTDNYGYTF

size: -
J: TRBJ2-5
D: TRBD2
V: TRBV20-1
DNA: TGCAGTGCTAGATATCGGGGAGCGGGAGTTCAAGAGACCCAGTACTTC
CDR3: CSARYRGAGVQETQYF

size: -
J: TRBJ2-2
D: -
V: TRBV12-3/TRBV12-4
DNA: TGTGCCAGCAGACCGGACTTAACCGGGGAGCTGTTTTTT
CDR3: CASRPDLTGELFF

size: many
J: TRBJ2-7
D: -
V: TRBV7-8
DNA: TGTGCCAGCAGCCGCCTTAGGACATCCACCAGCTTGGAGTTC
CDR3: CASSRLRTSTSLEF

size: many
J: TRBJ2-5
D: TRBD2
V: TRBV12-3/TRBV12-4
DNA: TGTGCCAGCAGCGCCGGACTAGTCGGGACCCAGTACTTC
CDR3: CASSAGLVGTQYF

size: -
J: TRBJ1-5
D: -
V: TRBV27
DNA: TGTGCCAGCAGTTTTGCTACAGGCGATCAGCCCCAGCATTTT
CDR3: CASSFATGDQPQHF

size: many
J: TRBJ1-5
D: TRBD1
V: TRBV6-2/TRBV6-3
DNA: TGTGCCAGCAGTCCGTCAACAGGGGTTAGCAATCAGCCCCAGCATTTT
CDR3: CASSPSTGVSNQPQHF

size: many
J: TRBJ2-5
D: -
V: TRBV2
DNA: TGTGCCAGCAGTGAAGGCAGCGGGGAGACCCAGTACTTC
CDR3: CASSEGSGETQYF

size: many
J: TRBJ1-1
D: TRBD1
V: TRBV10-2
DNA: TGCGCCAGCAGTGACCCGGGACAGGGGAACACTGAAGCTTTCTTT
CDR3: CASSDPGQGNTEAFF

size: -
J: TRBJ2-7
D: -
V: TRBV11-2
DNA: TGTGCCTCCCTGGACGGGCGCAACGAGCAGTACTTC
CDR3: CASLDGRNEQYF

size: few
J: TRBJ1-2
D: -
V: TRBV18
DNA: TGTGCCAGCTCACCGCTTGGGGCTAACTATGGCTACACCTTC
CDR3: CASSPLGANYGYTF

size: -
J: TRBJ1-2
D: -
V: TRBV27
DNA: TGTGCCAGCAGTTTGCTCTCTACTCCTAACTATGGCTACACCTTC
CDR3: CASSLLSTPNYGYTF

size: few
J: TRBJ1-2
D: -
V: TRBV18
DNA: TGTGCCAGCTCATCGTTTGAGGGCGGCTACACCTTC
CDR3: CASSSFEGGYTF

size: many
J: TRBJ1-6
D: TRBD1
V: TRBV28
DNA: TGTGCCAGCAGCCGGGACAGGGAGGGTTCACCCCTCCACTTT
CDR3: CASSRDREGSPLHF

size: many
J: TRBJ1-5
D: -
V: TRBV28
DNA: TGTGCCAGCAGTTTAGATGGGGGGCAGCCCCAGCATTTT
CDR3: CASSLDGGQPQHF

size: many
J: TRBJ2-7
D: -
V: TRBV6-5
DNA: TGTGCCAGCAGTTACACGGTTAGCTCCTACGAGCAGTACTTC
CDR3: CASSYTVSSYEQYF

size: many
J: TRBJ2-6
D: -
V: TRBV24-1
DNA: TGTGCCACCAGTGAAGACAGGTTTTCCTCTGGGGCCAACGTCCTGACTTTC
CDR3: CATSEDRFSSGANVLTF

size: few
J: TRBJ1-2
D: -
V: TRBV28
DNA: TGTGCCAGCAGTTCCACCACTGAGGGCTACACCTTC
CDR3: CASSSTTEGYTF

size: many
J: TRBJ1-3
D: -
V: TRBV28
DNA: TGTGCCAGCAGTCTCCCGCCCCTGCCCTTCTCTGGAAACACCATATATTTT
CDR3: CASSLPPLPFSGNTIYF

size: -
J: TRBJ1-3
D: -
V: TRBV28
DNA: TGTGCCAGCAGTTCATTCGCCTTCTCTGGAAACACCATATATTTT
CDR3: CASSSFAFSGNTIYF

size: -
J: TRBJ1-5
D: -
V: TRBV12-3/TRBV12-4
DNA: TGTGCCAGCAGTTCGTACGAGCCGGGACACCGCAATCAGCTCCAGCATTTT
CDR3: CASSSYEPGHRNQLQHF

size: many
J: TRBJ2-3
D: -
V: TRBV27
DNA: TGTGCCTCTAGGGCGGAAGACCAGGCCCAACTTGCGCAGTATTTT
CDR3: CASRAEDQAQLAQYF

size: many
J: TRBJ2-7
D: TRBD2
V: TRBV25-1
DNA: TGTGCCAGCAGTGATTTCGGGACTAGTCCCTACGAGCAGTACTTC
CDR3: CASSDFGTSPYEQYF

size: many
J: TRBJ2-7
D: TRBD2
V: TRBV6-2/TRBV6-3
DNA: TGTGCCAGCAGTACAGCCGGGACTAGTAACGAGCAGTACTTC
CDR3: CASSTAGTSNEQYF

size: many
J: TRBJ2-2
D: -
V: TRBV6-1
DNA: TGTGCCAGCAGAAGGACAGGCGGGGACACCGGGGAGCTGTTTTTT
CDR3: CASRRTGGDTGELFF

size: -
J: TRBJ2-7
D: TRBD2
V: TRBV15
DNA: TGTGCCACCAGCAGCCCTAGCGGGAGTTCGTGGGAGCAGTACTTC
CDR3: CATSSPSGSSWEQYF

size: many
J: TRBJ1-2
D: -
V: TRBV28
DNA: TGTGCCAGCAGTCCCCCGGGACGGGACGGCGGCTACACCTTC
CDR3: CASSPPGRDGGYTF

size: many
J: TRBJ2-5
D: -
V: TRBV29-1
DNA: TGCAGCGTTGACCTGGGGATCCAAGAGACCCAGTACTTC
CDR3: CSVDLGIQETQYF

size: -
J: TRBJ2-7
D: TRBD2
V: TRBV30
DNA: TGTGCCTGGGCACCCGGGGGGGCCGCCTACGAGCAGTACTTC
CDR3: CAWAPGGAAYEQYF

size: few
J: TRBJ1-1
D: -
V: TRBV20-1
DNA: TGCAGTGCTAGGAGCGGGGTGGCTGAAGCTTTCTTT
CDR3: CSARSGVAEAFF

size: many
J: TRBJ2-7
D: TRBD2
V: TRBV28
DNA: TGTGCCAGCAGTTTAAAACTAGCGGGCAAGGCGGGCCTTTACGAGCAGTACTTC
CDR3: CASSLKLAGKAGLYEQYF

size: many
J: TRBJ2-2
D: -
V: TRBV10-3
DNA: TGTGCCATCAGTGCCTCCACAGGGAGCACCGGGGAGCTGTTTTTT
CDR3: CAISASTGSTGELFF

size: many
J: TRBJ2-7
D: TRBD1
V: TRBV15
DNA: TGTGCCACCAGCAGAGATCGAAGACAGGGCCTAGACGAGCAGTACTTC
CDR3: CATSRDRRQGLDEQYF

size: once
J: TRBJ2-7
D: -
V: TRBV19
DNA: TGTGCCAGTAGTTGGTCAGGGGATGATATGTACGAGCAGTACTTC
CDR3: CASSWSGDDMYEQYF

size: many
J: TRBJ2-7
D: -
V: TRBV12-3/TRBV12-4
DNA: TGTGCCAGCAGACAACAGGGCGAATACGAGCAGTACTTC
CDR3: CASRQQGEYEQYF

size: many
J: TRBJ1-2
D: -
V: TRBV4-1
DNA: TGCGCCAGCAGCCAAGACGTGGCCAGGGACTATGGCTACACCTTC
CDR3: CASSQDVARDYGYTF

size: many
J: TRBJ2-7
D: -
V: TRBV29-1
DNA: TGCAGCGTTGGGCAAGCCGCCCCCCTCGAGCAGTACTTC
CDR3: CSVGQAAPLEQYF

size: once
J: TRBJ2-7
D: -
V: TRBV6-1
DNA: TGTGCCAGCAGTGAACTTGGTGTAGCGTCTTACGAGCAGTGCTTC
CDR3: CASSELGVASYEQCF

size: -
J: TRBJ2-7
D: -
V: TRBV13
DNA: TGTGCCAGCAGCCAACAGGTCCACTCCTCCTACGAGCAGTACTTC
CDR3: CASSQQVHSSYEQYF

size: many
J: TRBJ1-2
D: -
V: TRBV6-5
DNA: TGTGCCAGCAGTTACGGCAGGGCATATAACTATGGCTACACCTTC
CDR3: CASSYGRAYNYGYTF

size: many
J: TRBJ2-7
D: TRBD1
V: TRBV18
DNA: TGTGCCAGCTTAGACGGGACAGGGGCATACGAGCAGTACTTC
CDR3: CASLDGTGAYEQYF

size: many
J: TRBJ1-1
D: TRBD1
V: TRBV6-1
DNA: TGTGCCAGCAGTGAATTACAGGGGATCGGTACTGAAGCTTTCTTT
CDR3: CASSELQGIGTEAFF

size: many
J: TRBJ2-5
D: TRBD2
V: TRBV7-3
DNA: TGTGCCAGCAGCCTCGGACTAGCGGCCGGGGAGACCCAGTACTTC
CDR3: CASSLGLAAGETQYF

size: many
J: TRBJ1-5
D: -
V: TRBV6-1
DNA: TGTGCCAGCAGTGTTCCAGGGCGCAATCAGCCCCAGCATTTT
CDR3: CASSVPGRNQPQHF

size: few
J: TRBJ1-5
D: -
V: TRBV29-1
DNA: TGCAGCGTTGTGTCCGATACTAATCAGCCCCAGCATTTT
CDR3: CSVVSDTNQPQHF

size: many
J: TRBJ1-2
D: -
V: TRBV28
DNA: TGTGCCAGCAAATTTCTGAGAGGAACTAACTATGGCTACACCTTC
CDR3: CASKFLRGTNYGYTF

size: many
J: TRBJ2-5
D: -
V: TRBV6-2/TRBV6-3
DNA: TGTGCCAGCAGTTATGTCGAGACCCAGTACTTC
CDR3: CASSYVETQYF

size: many
J: TRBJ1-1
D: -
V: TRBV12-3/TRBV12-4
DNA: TGTGCCAGCAGTTTCCAGCCGAACACTGAAGCTTTCTTT
CDR3: CASSFQPNTEAFF

size: many
J: TRBJ2-5
D: TRBD2
V: TRBV9
DNA: TGTGCCAGCAGCACTAGCGGGGGTGAGACCCAGTACTTC
CDR3: CASSTSGGETQYF

size: many
J: TRBJ2-7
D: -
V: TRBV20-1
DNA: TGCAGTGCCTTAGCGTTTAGCTCCTACGAGCAGTACTTC
CDR3: CSALAFSSYEQYF

size: many
J: TRBJ2-7
D: -
V: TRBV5-1
DNA: TGCGCCAGCAGCTTGGTTGGAGGGAACGAGCAGTACTTC
CDR3: CASSLVGGNEQYF

size: many
J: TRBJ2-2
D: -
V: TRBV7-3
DNA: TGTGCCAGCAGCTTGACTCTCGGTGACACCGGGGAGCTGTTTTTT
CDR3: CASSLTLGDTGELFF

size: few
J: TRBJ2-5
D: TRBD2
V: TRBV7-2
DNA: TGTGCCAGCAGCTTTTTCCGGGGGGGAGTAGAGACCCAGTACTTC
CDR3: CASSFFRGGVETQYF

size: many
J: TRBJ1-2
D: -
V: TRBV6-5
DNA: TGTGCCAGCAGTTACTCGACTCAAGGGAGCCCCAACTATGGCTACACCTTC
CDR3: CASSYSTQGSPNYGYTF

size: many
J: TRBJ1-2
D: -
V: TRBV7-2
DNA: TGTGCCAGCACCAAGCAAAGGGAATATGGCTACACCTTC
CDR3: CASTKQREYGYTF

size: few
J: TRBJ2-2
D: TRBD2
V: TRBV11-2
DNA: TGTGCCAGCAGCTTAGATCGGGGGGGGGGCCCCGGGGAGCTGTTTTTT
CDR3: CASSLDRGGGPGELFF

size: many
J: TRBJ1-5
D: TRBD1
V: TRBV20-1
DNA: TGCAGTGCTCCGACAGGGGGCGGTCAGCCCCAGCATTTT
CDR3: CSAPTGGGQPQHF

size: many
J: TRBJ1-2
D: -
V: TRBV27
DNA: TGTGCCAGCAGCGCTACAGGGCCCTATGGCTACACCTTC
CDR3: CASSATGPYGYTF